This passage covers 14 T cell receptor beta chains from one sample sequenced in a study of human T cells and chemical hapten exposure. Time point denoted: patch test 2, 6 weeks after DPC sensitization. The treatment was: therapeutic diphenylcyclopropenone sensitization with weekly scalp DPC. Extraction yielded total RNA from whole blood (unfractionated). TCRdb re-called the RACE reads through MiXCR, storing one row per CDR3 protein. Among about 42,000 distinct CDR3 sequences listed, approximately 9.7% were seen once. The starting material was whole blood, obtained in connection with sensitization to the hapten diphenylcyclopropenone (DPC). Every receptor here comes from a woman under 40 with alopecia areata. Some clones in this sample may be carry-over from other donors' samples.

This chain joins TRBV4-1 and TRBJ2-7, with TRBD1 matching 7 bases. The trim removed 0 bases at V and 2 bases at J, leaving 7 bases unmatched. Germline V lookup: CDR1 MGHRA, CDR2 YSYEKL. The CDR3 covers 16 residues. The CDR3 DNA is TGCGCCAGCAGCCAAGATCGACAGGGAATGGCCTACGAGCAGTACTTC. Protein sequence: CASSQDRQGMAYEQYF.

This chain uses TRBV12-3 or TRBV12-4 with TRBJ2-1, with 8 bases matching TRBD2. V was pared by 3 bases and J by 3 bases, with 7 bases of the junction left unmatched. This CDR3 comprises 16 residues. DNA for the CDR3: TGTGCCAGCAGTTTGGACGGGGGGGCCGTCTACAATGAGCAGTTCTTC. Amino acids: CASSLDGGAVYNEQFF.

This clonotype was observed a handful of times. The chain links TRBV28 to TRBJ2-3; TRBD2 aligns across 9 bases. V shed 3 bases, J shed 6 bases, and the junction held 10 bases outside the gene matches. CDR1 and CDR2 from the germline V gene are MDHEN and SYDVKM. This CDR3 region has 16 residues. CDR3 nucleotides: TGTGCCAGCAGTTTCCCGGGCGGGGGGGCCATGGATACGCAGTATTTT. As protein: CASSFPGGGAMDTQYF.

This rearrangement joins TRBV2 to TRBJ2-3, with TRBD2 matching over 8 bases. Germline CDR1 SNHLY, CDR2 FYNNEI. The CDR3 covers 15 residues. The junction had 15 bases not matched to a gene; V was cut back by 11 bases and J by 5 bases. As DNA, the CDR3 is TGTGCCGTCAAAGAGTTAGCGGGGTTTCAAGATACGCAGTATTTT. Its translation is CAVKELAGFQDTQYF.

This chain connects TRBV30 to TRBJ2-3, with a possible D match to TRBD1 (6 bases). Germline V gives CDR1 GTSNPN, CDR2 SVGIG (reference sequence). CDR3 size: 13 residues. V lost 3 bases and J lost 1, with 8 bases in between. This CDR3 reads CAWSPGGTDTQYF. The CDR3 DNA follows: TGTGCCTGGAGCCCAGGGGGCACAGATACGCAGTATTTT.

This chain links TRBV24-1 with TRBJ2-7; 12 bases align to TRBD2. The CDR3 has 16 residues. After removal of 5 bases from V and 4 bases from J, the junction contained 8 bases not matched to a gene. Looked up from germline, CDR1 is KGHDR and CDR2 is SFDVKD. The CDR3 is CATSGETTSGGYEQYF. The CDR3 nucleotides are TGTGCCACCAGTGGAGAGACGACTAGCGGGGGATACGAGCAGTACTTC.

This clonotype turned up a few times. The V call is TRBV4-2, the J call TRBJ2-3, with D perhaps TRBD2 (6 bases). Looked up from germline, CDR1 is LGHNA and CDR2 is YNFKEQ. This CDR3 is built from 16 residues. Trimming cost V 0 bases and J 2 bases, with 12 bases left between them. The CDR3 DNA reads TGTGCCAGCAGCCAAGAGACGGGAGTTAACACAGATACGCAGTATTTT. Encoded protein: CASSQETGVNTDTQYF.

In this sample, this clonotype is medium-sized (0.01 to 0.1%). The rearrangement joins TRBV19 to TRBJ2-1; D gene uncertain. Germline CDR1 is LNHDA and CDR2 is SQIVND (reference sequence). The ends were cut back, 5 bases at V and 5 bases at J, with 1 base in the middle. This CDR3 is 10 amino acids long. CDR3 nucleotide sequence: TGTGCCAGTAGTGACAATGAGCAGTTCTTC. Encoded protein: CASSDNEQFF. Variable domain in full (rest from reference TRBV19 and TRBJ2-1): DGGITQSPKYLFRKEGQNVTLSCEQNLNHDAMYWYRQDPGQGLRLIYYSQIVNDFQKGDIAEGYSVSREKKESFPLTVTSAQKNPTAFYLCASSDNEQFFGPGTRLTVL.

This clonotype has only a few counts. The chain employs TRBV3-1 and TRBJ1-3; D may be TRBD1 (5 bases). The CDR3 totals 15 residues. Trimming removed 4 bases at V and 0 bases at J, with 10 bases between. Germline CDR1 LGHDT, CDR2 YNNKEL (reference sequence). CDR3 DNA sequence: TGTGCCAGCAGCCTTGGGACTTACTCTGGAAACACCATATATTTT. It specifies CASSLGTYSGNTIYF.

The sample holds many counts of this clonotype. V usage is TRBV7-2 and J usage is TRBJ2-4; 7 nucleotides match TRBD2. The V and J ends lost 5 bases and 0 bases, in that order; junction bases with no gene match: 7. CDR1 and CDR2 (germline): SGHTA, FQGNSA. The CDR3 extends over 16 amino acids. The CDR3 nucleotides are TGTGCCAGCAGCCAGGAAGCGGGACCAGCCAAAAACATTCAGTACTTC. It is translated as CASSQEAGPAKNIQYF.

The CDR3 bases are TGCGCCAGCAGCTTGGAAGGAGGGTTCCCGATCGAGCCCCAGCATTTT. Translated: CASSLEGGFPIEPQHF. The chain has TRBV5-1 and TRBJ1-5; D uncertain. The CDR3 extends over 16 amino acids. With 0 bases removed from V and 8 bases from J, the gap between germline ends came to 18 bases. Germline V gene sequence: CDR1 SGHRS, CDR2 YFSETQ.

This clonotype came up many times. This chain links TRBV12-5 with TRBJ2-1, with D uncertain. Germline CDR1 LGHNT, CDR2 FRNRAP. V was shortened by 0 bases and J by 7 bases, with 4 bases between the two germline ends. The CDR3 consists of 12 residues. The CDR3 nucleotides read TGTGCTAGTGGTTTGGTAGGTAATGAGCAGTTCTTC. Translating gives CASGLVGNEQFF.

As for this clonotype: This may stem from a read error, because a much larger clone lies one nucleotide away. The gene calls are TRBV29-1 and TRBJ1-1; no reliable D call. Germline V gene data show CDR1 as SQVTM and CDR2 as ANQGSEA. The CDR3 has 13 amino acids. The V and J ends lost 6 bases and 3 bases respectively, with 14 bases between them. The CDR3 region is CSVGVPLDTEAFF. CDR3 DNA: TGCAGCGTAGGAGTACCGCTTGACACTGAAGCTTTCTTT. Combining the CDR3 with reference TRBV29-1 and TRBJ1-1 gives the whole variable domain SAVISQKPSRDICQRGTSLTIQCQVDSQVTMMFWYRQQPGQSLTLIATANQGSEATYESGFVIDKFPISRPNLTFSTLTVSNMSPEDSSIYLCSVGVPLDTEAFFGQGTRLTVV.

This chain links TRBV27 with TRBJ2-7; 7 positions agree with TRBD1. CDR3 length: 16 residues. Germline CDR1 reads MNHEY; CDR2 reads SMNVEV (reference sequence). The V gene end was trimmed by 5 bases and the J gene end by 1 base; junction bases not matched to a gene: 11. The CDR3 coding sequence is TGTGCCAGCAGTACCTCCAGACAGGGATATTCCTACGAGCAGTACTTC. Translation gives CASSTSRQGYSYEQYF.